Listed below are T cell receptor beta chains from one sample, sequenced in a study of shared T cell receptors in the human thymus. Only in-frame clones appear in the TCRdb table, and some are missing; sequencing was by immunoSEQ multiplex PCR. This table holds about 500,000 clones, 78% found once. This sample was also put to use in a study of human thymus T cells.

The sample was thymocytes. The source is a boy younger than two with a congenital heart defect. Each CDR3 is given without its conserved first and last residue. D genes are given only for firm matches. Not every row has a clone size; where given, it reads once, few, many or a size class.

d_call,clone_size,v_call,j_call,cdr3_aa
NA,NA,TRBV6-1,TRBJ2-3,ASSEAPRNRRGTDTQY
NA,NA,TRBV30,TRBJ2-1,AWTPIADSSYNEQF
NA,few,TRBV4-3,TRBJ1-3,ASSQDRVSSGNTIY
TRBD2,NA,TRBV5-4,TRBJ2-7,ASSLGGTQLAEGGKQY
TRBD2,few,TRBV14,TRBJ2-7,ASSQGLAGVEQY
NA,NA,TRBV30,TRBJ1-5,ASGSGQPQH
TRBD1,few,TRBV7-8,TRBJ1-2,ASSQQGTGGGYT
NA,once,TRBV30,TRBJ1-5,AWSSLAGHSNQPQH
NA,NA,TRBV30,TRBJ2-1,AWKLDEQF
TRBD1,NA,TRBV6-1,TRBJ2-7,ASSQAGTGPYEQY
TRBD2,NA,TRBV5-1,TRBJ2-7,ASSLGLALYEQY
NA,NA,TRBV27,TRBJ2-7,ASSLFPSVDSYEQY
TRBD1,NA,TRBV28,TRBJ2-2,ASSKTGSTGELF
TRBD2,NA,TRBV7-9,TRBJ2-3,ASSPRTSGRRADTQY
NA,NA,TRBV11-2,TRBJ2-7,ASSSTTTYEQY